A selection of T cell receptor beta chains follows, all from one sample in a study of tumor-infiltrating lymphocytes in primary liver carcinoma. TCRdb analysed the multiplex PCR reads with MiXCR anew, one entry per CDR3 protein. In the table there are approximately 47,000 distinct CDR3 sequences, around 79% of which are singletons. Sequences were obtained from liver tumor tissue from sampling region 3. All receptors come from a man aged 40-50 years with primary liver carcinoma and hepatitis B virus infection. CDR3s include the opening cysteine and the closing phenylalanine or tryptophan. D genes are given only for firm matches. Clone sizes are given selectively: once, few, many, or a class where the clone is expanded.

length: 16; J: TRBJ1-6; V: TRBV4-1; size: .; D: .; DNA: TGCGCCAGCAGCCCTATAGGACGGGATGTTAATTCACTCCTCCACTTT; CDR3: CASSPIGRDVNSLLHF
length: 13; J: TRBJ2-7; V: TRBV4-1; size: .; D: .; DNA: TGCGCCGGCAGCCTAGAGGAGGGCCGCGAGCAGTACTTC; CDR3: CAGSLEEGREQYF
length: 17; J: TRBJ1-5; V: TRBV11-2; size: many; D: .; DNA: TGTGCCAGCAGCTTAGTAGGGGTAACAGGGAGCAATCAGCCCCAGCATTTT; CDR3: CASSLVGVTGSNQPQHF
length: 14; J: TRBJ2-1; V: TRBV29-1; size: .; D: TRBD1; DNA: TGCAGTGGATCGCCGGGACAGGGGGTGGGTGAGCAGTTCTTC; CDR3: CSGSPGQGVGEQFF
length: 12; J: TRBJ2-2; V: TRBV29-1; size: .; D: .; DNA: TGCAGTGTTGCTACAAACACCGGGAAGCTGTTTTTT; CDR3: CSVATNTGKLFF
length: 19; J: TRBJ2-1; V: TRBV7-4; size: many; D: TRBD2; DNA: TGTGCCAGCAGCTTCGGACTAGCGGGAGGGTTAAGCTCCTACAATGAGCAGTTCTTC; CDR3: CASSFGLAGGLSSYNEQFF
length: 14; J: TRBJ2-1; V: TRBV10-3; size: .; D: TRBD2; DNA: TGTACCATCGGAGTCGGACGGGGGGAAGGCGAGCAGTTCTTC; CDR3: CTIGVGRGEGEQFF
length: 17; J: TRBJ2-1; V: TRBV18; size: once; D: TRBD2; DNA: TGTTCCAGCTTACCTACGACTAGCGGGGTTTCCTACAATGAGCAGTTCTTC; CDR3: CSSLPTTSGVSYNEQFF
length: 14; J: TRBJ2-4; V: TRBV20-1; size: few; D: .; DNA: TGCAGTGCTAGAAGTGGACTAGCCAAAAACATTCAGTACTTC; CDR3: CSARSGLAKNIQYF
length: 18; J: TRBJ2-1; V: TRBV6-5; size: .; D: TRBD2; DNA: TGTGGCAGCTCGTGGGACAGGGGGACTAGCGGGAGGGTGCATGAGCAGTTCTTC; CDR3: CGSSWDRGTSGRVHEQFF
length: 13; J: TRBJ2-3; V: TRBV11-2; size: .; D: .; DNA: TGTGTCAGCAGCTTAGGAGGGGGAGGTACGCAGTATTTT; CDR3: CVSSLGGGGTQYF
length: 15; J: TRBJ2-3; V: TRBV29-1; size: .; D: TRBD2; DNA: TGCACCGTTGGGGGGACTACCGGACACACGGATACGCAGTATTTT; CDR3: CTVGGTTGHTDTQYF
length: 14; J: TRBJ2-4; V: TRBV5-4; size: .; D: .; DNA: TGTGCCGGCAGCCTATCTCTAGCCAAAAACATTCAGTATTTC; CDR3: CAGSLSLAKNIQYF
length: 17; J: TRBJ2-1; V: TRBV5-4; size: .; D: .; DNA: TGTGCCAGCAGCTTGGATCAGGAAAGGGGGAGGGCCTATGAGCAGCTCTTC; CDR3: CASSLDQERGRAYEQLF
length: 16; J: TRBJ1-2; V: TRBV6-5; size: .; D: TRBD1; DNA: TGTACCAGCAGTTACCTTCTGACAGGGGGGGGATATGGCTACACCTTC; CDR3: CTSSYLLTGGGYGYTF